The 13 T cell receptor beta chains reported below all come from one sample, sequenced in a study of STAT5B mutations in CD4+ large granular lymphocyte leukemia. Method: immunoSEQ multiplex PCR; TCRdb's copy keeps in-frame clones and lacks some. Among about 40,000 clones listed, about four fifths were seen once. Sequenced material: CD4+ T cells from blood buffy coats. The origin of the receptors is a human donor in good health.

V usage is TRBV6-6 and J usage is TRBJ2-5, with no clear D. This CDR3 contains 13 residues. V was pared by 5 bases and J by 7 bases, with 14 bases between. Germline V CDR1 and CDR2: MNHNY, SVGAGI (reference sequence). DNA for the CDR3: TGTGCCAGCAGTACCCCCCCCGTGGGGACCCAGTACTTC. Its translation: CASSTPPVGTQYF.

The chain recombines TRBV6-1 with TRBJ1-2, with 7 bases aligning to TRBD1. The CDR3 is made up of 16 amino acids. Germline-derived CDR1 and CDR2 are MNHNS and SASEGT. The trim removed 4 bases at V and 4 bases at J, leaving 12 bases unmatched. CDR3 loop: CASSGRQGGGSYGYTF. Here the CDR3 DNA reads TGTGCCAGCAGTGGCCGCCAGGGGGGCGGTAGCTATGGCTACACCTTC.

CDR3 nucleotide sequence: TGTGCCAGTAGTCAAACTAGCGGCCAAGAGACCCAGTACTTC. Amino acid sequence: CASSQTSGQETQYF. The chain has TRBV19 and TRBJ2-5, with 8 positions matching TRBD2. The germline V gene encodes CDR1 LNHDA and CDR2 SQIVND (reference sequence). There are 14 residues in the CDR3. V was clipped by 5 bases and J by 1 base; unmatched bases: 3.

This clone was seen only once. This chain connects TRBV12-5 to TRBJ2-1; TRBD2 matches 11 bases. V dropped 5 bases and J dropped 0; count of bases not matched to a gene: 6. CDR1 is LGHNT, CDR2 FRNRAP, per germline. This CDR3 is built from 17 residues. This chain's CDR3 is CASGPRLAGSSYNEQFF. CDR3 DNA: TGTGCTAGTGGTCCTAGACTAGCGGGAAGCTCCTACAATGAGCAGTTCTTC.

V and J are TRBV7-9 and TRBJ2-4; D could derive from TRBD1 or TRBD2 (5 bases each). The CDR3 length is 12 residues. Trimming removed 8 bases at V and 8 bases at J, with 13 bases between. CDR1 and CDR2 from the germline V gene are SEHNR and FQNEAQ (reference sequence). CDR3 DNA sequence: TGTGCCAGCTCTCCTCTGGGGGACATTCAGTACTTC. Its protein is CASSPLGDIQYF.

The V call is TRBV11-1, the J call TRBJ2-2; 7 bases are shared with TRBD1. The CDR3 covers 15 residues. Germline CDR1 is SGHAT and CDR2 is FQDESV (reference sequence). Trimming took 6 bases from V and 7 from J; bases not matched to a gene: 11. CDR3 in amino acids: CASRSRQGSGGELFF. Here the CDR3 DNA reads TGTGCCAGCAGAAGTCGACAGGGTTCCGGCGGGGAGCTGTTTTTT.

This chain links TRBV19 with TRBJ1-3, with a tentative D call TRBD1 (5 bases). V shed 11 bases and J shed 0 bases, with 14 bases lying between them. This CDR3 region has 14 residues. Germline CDR1 LNHDA, CDR2 SQIVND (reference sequence). The CDR3 DNA follows: TGTGCCTCCCGTCGGGGGTCCTCTGGAAACACCATATATTTT. As protein: CASRRGSSGNTIYF.

The V call is TRBV21-1, the J call TRBJ2-7. TRBV21-1 is given as a pseudogene. CDR3 length: 16 residues. For the CDR3, the DNA is TGTGCCAGCAGCAAACGTTCGGATTGCCCTTCCTACGAGCAGTACTTC. Amino acid sequence: CASSKRSDCPSYEQYF.

The chain employs TRBV2 and TRBJ2-7; perhaps TRBD1 as D (6 bases). V was shortened by 0 bases and J by 2 bases, with 11 bases between the two germline ends. This CDR3 region has 15 residues. Germline values: CDR1 SNHLY, CDR2 FYNNEI. The CDR3 spells CASSEASTGPYEQYF. The CDR3 coding sequence is TGTGCCAGCAGTGAAGCAAGTACAGGGCCCTACGAGCAGTACTTC.

The J gene is TRBJ2-5, the V gene TRBV7-8; 8 bases are shared with TRBD1. The junction had 16 bases not matched to a gene; V was cut back by 5 bases and J by 5 bases. CDR3 size: 17 residues. Germline loops: CDR1 SGHVS, CDR2 FQNEAQ. The CDR3 reads CASSAGGGTGTWETQYF. DNA for the CDR3: TGTGCCAGCAGCGCCGGGGGCGGGACAGGAACGTGGGAGACCCAGTACTTC. Drawing the rest from reference TRBV7-8 and TRBJ2-5, the complete variable domain is GAGVSQSPRYKVAKRGQDVALRCDPISGHVSLFWYQQALGQGPEFLTYFQNEAQLDKSGLPSDRFFAERPEGSVSTLKIQRTQQEDSAVYLCASSAGGGTGTWETQYFGPGTRLLVL.

This clone was counted between two and nine times. The genes are TRBV10-3 and TRBJ1-1; D is possibly TRBD1 (6 bases). V lost 10 bases and J 3 bases, leaving 15 bases between the germline ends. The CDR3 runs 13 residues. Germline assignment: CDR1 ENHRY and CDR2 SYGVKD. CDR3 sequence (DNA): TGTGCCACCACGGACAGTACGGACACTGAAGCTTTCTTT. Protein product: CATTDSTDTEAFF.

This chain links TRBV7-9 with TRBJ1-1; D not certain. The CDR3 has 18 residues. Germline V gene sequence: CDR1 SEHNR, CDR2 FQNEAQ (reference sequence). The V end lost 7 bases, the J end lost 0 bases, and 24 bases lay between the germline ends. DNA of the CDR3: TGTGCCAGCACCCCCTTCGTCGTAGCAAGCTTCATGAACACTGAAGCTTTCTTT. Translating it yields CASTPFVVASFMNTEAFF.

The J gene is TRBJ1-5, the V gene TRBV9; D unresolved. Trimming removed 0 bases at V and 4 bases at J, with 8 bases between. Germline-derived CDR1 and CDR2 are SGDLS and YYNGEE. The CDR3 loop spans 14 amino acids. Here the CDR3 DNA reads TGTGCCAGCAGCGTAGGGGCTGGAAATCAGCCCCAGCATTTT. This codes for CASSVGAGNQPQHF.